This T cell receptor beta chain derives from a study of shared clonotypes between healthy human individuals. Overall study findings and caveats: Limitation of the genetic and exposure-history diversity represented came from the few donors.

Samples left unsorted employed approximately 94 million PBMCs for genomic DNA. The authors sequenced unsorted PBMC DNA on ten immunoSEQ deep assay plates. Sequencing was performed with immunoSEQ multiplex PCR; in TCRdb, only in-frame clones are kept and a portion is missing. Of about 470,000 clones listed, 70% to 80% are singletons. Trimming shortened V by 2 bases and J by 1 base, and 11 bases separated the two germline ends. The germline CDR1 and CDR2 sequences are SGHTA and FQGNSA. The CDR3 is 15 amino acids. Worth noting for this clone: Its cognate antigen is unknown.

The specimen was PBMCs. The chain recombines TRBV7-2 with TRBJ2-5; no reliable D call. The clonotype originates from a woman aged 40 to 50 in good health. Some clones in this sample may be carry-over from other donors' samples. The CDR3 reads CASSLIWQTQETQYF. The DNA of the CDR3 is TGTGCCAGCAGCTTAATTTGGCAGACCCAAGAGACCCAGTACTTC.